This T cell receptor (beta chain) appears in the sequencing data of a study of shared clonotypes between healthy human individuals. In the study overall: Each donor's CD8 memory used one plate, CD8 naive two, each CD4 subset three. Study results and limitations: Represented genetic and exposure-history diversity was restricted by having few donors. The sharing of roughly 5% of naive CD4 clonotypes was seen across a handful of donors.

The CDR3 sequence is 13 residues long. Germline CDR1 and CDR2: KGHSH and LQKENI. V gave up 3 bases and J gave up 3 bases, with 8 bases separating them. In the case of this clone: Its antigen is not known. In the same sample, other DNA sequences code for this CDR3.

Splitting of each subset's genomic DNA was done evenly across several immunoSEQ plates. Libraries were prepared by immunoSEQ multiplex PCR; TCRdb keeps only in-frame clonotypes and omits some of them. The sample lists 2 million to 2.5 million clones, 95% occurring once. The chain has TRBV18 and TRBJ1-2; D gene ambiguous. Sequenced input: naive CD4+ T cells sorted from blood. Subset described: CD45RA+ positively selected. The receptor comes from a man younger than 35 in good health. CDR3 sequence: CASSPGPDYGYTF. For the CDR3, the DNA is TGTGCCAGCTCACCGGGTCCGGACTATGGCTACACCTTC.